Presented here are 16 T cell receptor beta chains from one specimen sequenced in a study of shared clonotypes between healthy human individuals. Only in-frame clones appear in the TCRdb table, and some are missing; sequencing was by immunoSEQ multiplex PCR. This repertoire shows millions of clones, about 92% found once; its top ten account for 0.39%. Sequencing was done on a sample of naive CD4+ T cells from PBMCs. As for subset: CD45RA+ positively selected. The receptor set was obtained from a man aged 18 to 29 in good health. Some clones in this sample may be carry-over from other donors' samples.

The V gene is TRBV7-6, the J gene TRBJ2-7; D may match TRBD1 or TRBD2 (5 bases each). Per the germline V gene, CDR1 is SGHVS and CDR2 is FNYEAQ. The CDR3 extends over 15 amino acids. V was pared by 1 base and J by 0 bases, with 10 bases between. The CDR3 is CASSLEPGSSYEQYF. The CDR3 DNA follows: TGTGCCAGCAGCTTAGAGCCAGGGAGCTCCTACGAGCAGTACTTC.

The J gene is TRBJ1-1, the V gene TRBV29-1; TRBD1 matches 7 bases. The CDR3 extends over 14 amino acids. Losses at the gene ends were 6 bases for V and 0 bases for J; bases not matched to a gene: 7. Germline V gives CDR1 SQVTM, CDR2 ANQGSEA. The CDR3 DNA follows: TGCAGCGTGTCGGGACAGCTCCTGAACACTGAAGCTTTCTTT. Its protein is CSVSGQLLNTEAFF.

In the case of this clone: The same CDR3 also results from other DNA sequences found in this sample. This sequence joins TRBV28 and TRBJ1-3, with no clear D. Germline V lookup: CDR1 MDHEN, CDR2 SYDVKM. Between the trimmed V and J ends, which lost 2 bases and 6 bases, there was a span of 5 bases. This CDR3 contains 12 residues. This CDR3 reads CASSLGENTIYF. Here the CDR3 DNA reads TGTGCCAGCAGTTTAGGAGAAAACACCATATATTTT.

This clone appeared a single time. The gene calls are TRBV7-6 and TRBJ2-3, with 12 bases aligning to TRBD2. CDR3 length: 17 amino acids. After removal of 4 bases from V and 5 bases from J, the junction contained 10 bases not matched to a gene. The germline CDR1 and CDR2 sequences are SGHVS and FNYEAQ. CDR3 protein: CASSSTRLAGVVDTQYF. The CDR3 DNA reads TGTGCCAGCAGCTCAACACGACTAGCGGGAGTTGTAGATACGCAGTATTTT.

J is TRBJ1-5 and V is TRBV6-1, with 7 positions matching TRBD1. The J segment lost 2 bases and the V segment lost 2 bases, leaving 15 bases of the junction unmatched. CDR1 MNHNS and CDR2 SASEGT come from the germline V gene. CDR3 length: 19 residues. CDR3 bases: TGTGCCAGCAGTGAACCGGGGACAGTGGGGATTTTTGGCAATCAGCCCCAGCATTTT. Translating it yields CASSEPGTVGIFGNQPQHF.

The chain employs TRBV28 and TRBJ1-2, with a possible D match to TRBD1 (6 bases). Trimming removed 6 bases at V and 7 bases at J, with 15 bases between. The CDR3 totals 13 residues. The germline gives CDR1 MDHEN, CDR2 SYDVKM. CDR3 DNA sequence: TGTGCCAGCAGGCTCGGACAGCAGAGTGGCTACACCTTC. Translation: CASRLGQQSGYTF.

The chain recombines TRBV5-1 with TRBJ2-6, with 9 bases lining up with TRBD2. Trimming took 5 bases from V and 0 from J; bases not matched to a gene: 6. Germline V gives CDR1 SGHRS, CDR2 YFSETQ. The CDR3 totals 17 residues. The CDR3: CASSVAGGTSGANVLTF. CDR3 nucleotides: TGCGCCAGCAGTGTCGCGGGAGGGACCTCTGGGGCCAACGTCCTGACTTTC.

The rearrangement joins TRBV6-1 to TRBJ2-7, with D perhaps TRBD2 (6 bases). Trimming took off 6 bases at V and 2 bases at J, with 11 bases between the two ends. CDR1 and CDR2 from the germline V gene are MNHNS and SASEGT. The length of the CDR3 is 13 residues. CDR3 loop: CASRTGLPYEQYF. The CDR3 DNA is TGTGCCAGCAGGACGGGACTTCCCTACGAGCAGTACTTC.

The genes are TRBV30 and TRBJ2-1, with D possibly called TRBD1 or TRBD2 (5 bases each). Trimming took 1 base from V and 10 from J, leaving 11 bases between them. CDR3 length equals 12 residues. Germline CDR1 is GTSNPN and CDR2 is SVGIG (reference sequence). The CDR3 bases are TGTGCCTGGAGTGGAGCCGGGACCGAGCAGTTCTTC. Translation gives CAWSGAGTEQFF.

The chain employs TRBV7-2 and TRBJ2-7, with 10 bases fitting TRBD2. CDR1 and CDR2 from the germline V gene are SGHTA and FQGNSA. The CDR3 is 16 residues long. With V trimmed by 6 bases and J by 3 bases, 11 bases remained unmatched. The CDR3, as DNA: TGTGCCAGCAGTATAGCAGCGGGAGGGCCCCACTACGAGCAGTACTTC. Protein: CASSIAAGGPHYEQYF.

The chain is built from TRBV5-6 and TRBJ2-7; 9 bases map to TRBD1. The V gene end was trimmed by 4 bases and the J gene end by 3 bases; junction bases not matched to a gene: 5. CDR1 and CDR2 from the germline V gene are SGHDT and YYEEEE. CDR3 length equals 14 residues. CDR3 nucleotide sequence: TGTGCCAGCAGCAGGGGGGGACAGGGCTACGAGCAGTACTTC. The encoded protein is CASSRGGQGYEQYF.

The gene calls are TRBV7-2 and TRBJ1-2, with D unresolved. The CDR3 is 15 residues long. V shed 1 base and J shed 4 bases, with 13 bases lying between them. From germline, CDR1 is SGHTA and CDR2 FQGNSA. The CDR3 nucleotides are TGTGCCAGCAGCTTAGTTTACCCTCCGCTCTATGGCTACACCTTC. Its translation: CASSLVYPPLYGYTF. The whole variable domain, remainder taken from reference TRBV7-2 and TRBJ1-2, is GAGVSQSPSNKVTEKGKDVELRCDPISGHTALYWYRQSLGQGLEFLIYFQGNSAPDKSGLPSDRFSAERTGGSVSTLTIQRTQQEDSAVYLCASSLVYPPLYGYTFGSGTRLTVV.

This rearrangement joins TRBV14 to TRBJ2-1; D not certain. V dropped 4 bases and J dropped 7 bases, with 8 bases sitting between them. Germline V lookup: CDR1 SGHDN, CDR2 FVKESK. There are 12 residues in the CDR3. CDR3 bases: TGTGCCAGCAGCCTCCATGGGAATGAGCAGTTCTTC. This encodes CASSLHGNEQFF. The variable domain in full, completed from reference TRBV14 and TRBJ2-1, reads EAGVTQFPSHSVIEKGQTVTLRCDPISGHDNLYWYRRVMGKEIKFLLHFVKESKQDESGMPNNRFLAERTGGTYSTLKVQPAELEDSGVYFCASSLHGNEQFFGPGTRLTVL.

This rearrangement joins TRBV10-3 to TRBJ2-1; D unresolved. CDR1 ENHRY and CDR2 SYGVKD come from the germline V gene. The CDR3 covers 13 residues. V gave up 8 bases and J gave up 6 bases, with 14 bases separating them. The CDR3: CAISPLVANEQFF. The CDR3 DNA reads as TGTGCCATCTCACCGCTAGTGGCCAATGAGCAGTTCTTC.

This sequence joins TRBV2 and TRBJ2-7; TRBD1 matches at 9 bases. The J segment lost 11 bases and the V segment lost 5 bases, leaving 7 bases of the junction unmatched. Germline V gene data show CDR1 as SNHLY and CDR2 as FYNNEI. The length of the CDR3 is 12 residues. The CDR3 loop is CASSLTGTGKYF. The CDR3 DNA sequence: TGTGCCAGCAGTCTAACCGGGACAGGGAAGTACTTC.

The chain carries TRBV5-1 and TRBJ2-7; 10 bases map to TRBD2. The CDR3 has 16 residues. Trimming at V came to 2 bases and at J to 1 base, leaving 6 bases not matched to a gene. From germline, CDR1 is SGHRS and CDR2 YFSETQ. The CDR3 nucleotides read TGCGCCAGCAGCTTCCCTAGCGGGAGAGGGTCCTACGAGCAGTACTTC. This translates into CASSFPSGRGSYEQYF. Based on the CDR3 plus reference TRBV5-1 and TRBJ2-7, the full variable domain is KAGVTQTPRYLIKTRGQQVTLSCSPISGHRSVSWYQQTPGQGLQFLFEYFSETQRNKGNFPGRFSGRQFSNSRSEMNVSTLELGDSALYLCASSFPSGRGSYEQYFGPGTRLTVT.